The table lists the clone carrying this T cell receptor (beta chain) with a count of one. Antigen unknown. These data originate in a study of T cells in localized non-small cell lung cancer. The study, taken as a whole, reports: Paired adjacent lung recovered a median around 59 of the top 100 tumor clones. Elevated circulating T cell density in blood was associated with longer overall survival. Heterogeneity remains possible, as sequencing covered one tumor region only.

This table comes from immunoSEQ multiplex PCR, and its TCRdb copy is limited to in-frame clones, with some not included. The table shows roughly 36,000 clones, with more than 75% occurring only once. The input for sequencing was PBMCs, taken before any cancer treatment. This TCR was sampled from a woman aged 35 to 70 with stage II squamous cell lung carcinoma.

The CDR3 loop reads CASSFTGPQETQYF. The CDR3 DNA reads as TGTGCCAGCAGTTTCACAGGGCCCCAAGAGACCCAGTACTTC. This chain joins TRBV2 and TRBJ2-5, with TRBD1 as a possible D gene (6 bases). CDR3 length equals 14 residues. V was cut by 5 bases and J by 1 base, with 11 bases left in between. Looked up from germline, CDR1 is SNHLY and CDR2 is FYNNEI.